The following is a T cell receptor beta chain sequence with its context. TCRdb analysed the 5' RACE reads with MiXCR anew, one entry per CDR3 protein. The sample consists of approximately 550,000 distinct CDR3 sequences, about 13% of them appearing once. The data are from a study of T cells after yellow fever vaccination. V was trimmed by 1 base and J by 4 bases, leaving 12 bases between them. Germline V lookup: CDR1 SGHRS, CDR2 YFSETQ. The CDR3 sequence is 15 residues long. The TCR sequence derives from a man aged 30 to 45 who received the YFV17D yellow fever vaccine. The rearrangement uses TRBV5-1 and TRBJ2-1; tentatively, D is TRBD2 (5 bases). This sample comprised PBMCs, obtained on the day of the yellow fever booster vaccination. Here the CDR3 reads CASSLLRERYNEQFF. The DNA of the CDR3 is TGCGCCAGCAGCTTGTTGAGGGAGCGGTACAATGAGCAGTTCTTC.